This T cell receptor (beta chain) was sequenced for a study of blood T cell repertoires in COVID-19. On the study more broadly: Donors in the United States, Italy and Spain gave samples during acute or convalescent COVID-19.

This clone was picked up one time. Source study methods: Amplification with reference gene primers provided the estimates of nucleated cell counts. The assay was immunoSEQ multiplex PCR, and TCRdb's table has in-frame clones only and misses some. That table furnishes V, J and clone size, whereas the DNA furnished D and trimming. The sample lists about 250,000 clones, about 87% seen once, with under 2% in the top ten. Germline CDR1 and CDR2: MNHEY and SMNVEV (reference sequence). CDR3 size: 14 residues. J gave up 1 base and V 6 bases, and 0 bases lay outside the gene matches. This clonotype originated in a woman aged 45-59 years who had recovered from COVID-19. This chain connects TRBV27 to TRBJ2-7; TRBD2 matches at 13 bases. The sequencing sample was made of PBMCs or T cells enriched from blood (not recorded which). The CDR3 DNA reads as TGTGCCAGCAGGGGACTAGCGGGATCCTACGAGCAGTACTTC. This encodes CASRGLAGSYEQYF.